Presented here are 3 T cell receptor beta chains from one specimen sequenced in a study of T-cell memory formation after mild COVID-19. TCRdb itself ran the 5' RACE reads through MiXCR, one entry per CDR3 protein. In the table there are 250,000 to 300,000 distinct CDR3 sequences, about 16% of which are singletons. Sequencing was done on a sample of PBMCs or a T cell subset sorted from them (not recorded which). These receptors were collected from a man between 18 and 35 years old who had mild COVID-19 (a few samples of this study predate the infection). Cell type and time point are not known.

The V and J genes are TRBV20-1 and TRBJ1-5; a possible D gene is TRBD1 (5 bases). The CDR3 contains 14 residues. V lost 5 bases, J lost 6 bases, and 17 bases lay in between. CDR1 DFQATT and CDR2 SNEGSKA come from the germline V gene (reference sequence). The CDR3 spells CSAYRLNTAQPQHF. The CDR3 nucleotides are TGCAGTGCTTACAGGCTTAATACGGCTCAGCCCCAGCATTTT.

This clonotype came up a few times. The CDR3 sequence: CASSRAVLSYNEQFF. For the CDR3, the DNA is TGCGCCAGCAGCAGAGCGGTTCTCTCCTACAATGAGCAGTTCTTC. The chain recombines TRBV5-1 with TRBJ2-1, with TRBD2 as a possible D gene (5 bases). The germline CDR1 and CDR2 sequences are SGHRS and YFSETQ. The CDR3 is 15 residues long. The V gene lost 4 bases and the J gene lost 0 bases, with 11 bases spanning the gap.

This clonotype was observed a handful of times. The rearrangement links TRBV6-4 to TRBJ1-1; no clear D gene. V was shortened by 6 bases and J by 1 base, with 9 bases between the two germline ends. The germline gives CDR1 MRHNA, CDR2 SNTAGT. The CDR3 consists of 13 residues. CDR3 nucleotide sequence: TGTGCCAGCAGCCAGGCGACGAACACTGAAGCTTTCTTT. Translating it yields CASSQATNTEAFF.